A single sample is the source of the 6 T cell receptor beta chains below, sequenced in a study of T cell repertoires in MIS-A myocarditis. The table came from immunoSEQ multiplex PCR; TCRdb's copy has only in-frame clones and leaves some out. The repertoire has roughly 15,000 clones, around 70% of them found once; the top ten carry about 60%. Material for sequencing was left ventricle heart tissue obtained at autopsy. Receptor source: a man between 18 and 35 years old with fulminant myocarditis from multisystem inflammatory syndrome in adults (MIS-A) after COVID-19.

The gene calls are TRBV27 and TRBJ1-4; D may be TRBD1 (5 bases). This CDR3 contains 15 residues. V was clipped by 3 bases and J by 0 bases, with 8 bases between them. Germline lookup yields CDR1 MNHEY and CDR2 SMNVEV (reference sequence). The CDR3 DNA is TGTGCCAGCAGTTTGACAGTTACAACTAATGAAAAACTGTTTTTT. Translation gives CASSLTVTTNEKLFF.

The J gene is TRBJ2-1, the V gene TRBV12-3 or TRBV12-4, with D uncertain. CDR3 size: 12 residues. Trimming took 10 bases from V and 0 from J, leaving 7 bases between them. CDR3 amino acids: CATRNSYNEQFF. For the CDR3, the DNA is TGTGCCACCAGGAACTCCTACAATGAGCAGTTCTTC.

The sample holds one count of this clone. The rearrangement joins TRBV27 to TRBJ2-5; D might be TRBD1 (6 bases). Deletions cut 5 bases from V and 5 bases from J, with 15 bases between. Germline lookup yields CDR1 MNHEY and CDR2 SMNVEV (reference sequence). The CDR3 length is 14 residues. The CDR3 loop is CASSLNRVRETQYF. The CDR3 DNA reads TGTGCCAGCAGTCTGAACAGGGTGCGGGAGACCCAGTACTTC.

The genes are TRBV18 and TRBJ2-7; no reliable D call. This CDR3 spans 16 amino acids. Trimming pared 1 base from V and 2 bases from J, leaving 15 bases between. Germline V gene sequence: CDR1 KGHSH, CDR2 LQKENI. The CDR3 DNA sequence: TGTGCCAGCTCACCACTCCCCCCTTTTTCAACCTACGAGCAGTACTTC. Amino acids: CASSPLPPFSTYEQYF.

CDR3 protein: CASSYRTSGSTGELFF. In nucleotides, the CDR3 is TGTGCCAGCAGTTACAGGACTAGCGGGAGCACCGGGGAGCTGTTTTTT. The chain recombines TRBV6-5 with TRBJ2-2, with 13 positions matching TRBD2. V lost 2 bases and J lost 4; bases outside the gene matches: 1. Germline V gives CDR1 MNHEY, CDR2 SVGAGI. This CDR3 spans 16 amino acids.

V and J are TRBV19 and TRBJ1-2; TRBD1 might be the D (6 bases). CDR1 is LNHDA and CDR2 is SQIVND in the germline V gene (reference sequence). Trimming shortened V by 7 bases and J by 3 bases, and 21 bases separated the two germline ends. The CDR3 contains 16 residues. CDR3 in DNA: TGTGCCAGTAACCTCCGACCCCAGGGGTCGGACTATGGCTACACCTTC. It is translated as CASNLRPQGSDYGYTF. Filled out from reference TRBV19 and TRBJ1-2, the complete variable domain reads DGGITQSPKYLFRKEGQNVTLSCEQNLNHDAMYWYRQDPGQGLRLIYYSQIVNDFQKGDIAEGYSVSREKKESFPLTVTSAQKNPTAFYLCASNLRPQGSDYGYTFGSGTRLTVV.